This T cell receptor (beta chain) originates from a study of T cell repertoires in cytomegalovirus infection. Across the whole study: CMV epitopes in the study were HLA-C-restricted (recently identified) and HLA-B-restricted (well studied).

The trim removed 6 bases at V and 0 bases at J, leaving 7 bases unmatched. The V gene's germline CDR1 is MNHNS and CDR2 SASEGT. CDR3 length equals 16 residues. TCRdb reprocessed the reads via MiXCR and lists one record per CDR3 protein. There are 900,000 to 950,000 distinct CDR3 sequences in the sample; around 32% occur only once, and 11% to 15% lies in the top ten. In the case of this clonotype: Its antigen is as yet unknown.

Sequencing was performed on cultured CD8+ T cells from PBMCs, taken from culture after CMV antigen stimulation. V is TRBV6-1 and J is TRBJ2-2, with 7 bases lining up with TRBD1. This clonotype was obtained from a human donor in good health (CMV status not recorded). Some clones in this sample may be carry-over from other donors' samples. The CDR3 reads CASRDTGTANTGELFF. The CDR3 DNA is TGTGCCAGCAGAGACACCGGGACAGCGAACACCGGGGAGCTGTTTTTT.